The sequence of this TCR beta chain was determined in a study of response to subunit inactivated influenza vaccine. CDR3 length: 15 residues. Germline-derived CDR1 and CDR2 are LNHNV and YYDKDF (reference sequence). Trimming took 0 bases from V and 2 from J, leaving 10 bases between them. TCRdb itself ran the RT-PCR reads through MiXCR, one entry per CDR3 protein. The table shows fewer than 700,000 distinct CDR3 sequences, with around 13% occurring only once. Details on this clonotype: What it binds is unknown.

Study outcomes and limitations: Researchers suggested that each seasonal influenza vaccination recruits few new T cells.

The sample consisted of PBMCs from blood, taken more than 35 days after vaccination. The receptor was derived from a man between 45 and 60 years old who received an inactivated influenza vaccine. The chain combines TRBV15 with TRBJ1-1, with D perhaps matching TRBD1 (5 bases). The DNA for the CDR3 is TGTGCCACCAGCAGAGATGGACAAGCTAACACTGAAGCTTTCTTT. This sequence encodes CATSRDGQANTEAFF.